The 32 T cell receptor beta chains below were found in one sample sequenced in a study of T cell changes during pregnancy in multiple sclerosis. Assay: immunoSEQ multiplex PCR; the TCRdb copy retains only in-frame clones and omits some. The sample records tens of thousands of clones, about 92% being singletons. The sample consisted of peripheral blood, taken in the first trimester of pregnancy. These receptors originate from a female donor with multiple sclerosis, enrolled in a pregnancy study.

The rearrangement links TRBV28 to TRBJ2-1; 11 nucleotides line up with TRBD1. CDR3 length equals 15 residues. Germline trimming cut 5 bases from V and 6 bases from J; bases unmatched to any gene: 6. Germline-derived CDR1 and CDR2 are MDHEN and SYDVKM. Written as DNA, the CDR3 is TGTGCCAGCAGTATCTCCGGGACAGGGGGCAATGAGCAGTTCTTC. Translating gives CASSISGTGGNEQFF.

The chain has TRBV19 and TRBJ2-7, with TRBD1 matching 9 bases. The CDR3 extends over 12 amino acids. J gave up 4 bases and V 5 bases, and 0 bases lay outside the gene matches. Germline CDR1 and CDR2: LNHDA and SQIVND (reference sequence). CDR3 in amino acids: CASSDRGYEQYF. The CDR3 nucleotides are TGTGCCAGTAGTGACAGGGGGTACGAGCAGTACTTC.

The CDR3 region is CASSLGAGARNEQFF. The CDR3 DNA reads TGTGCCAGCAGCTTAGGAGCGGGAGCGCGGAATGAGCAGTTCTTC. This chain links TRBV7-9 with TRBJ2-1, with 8 bases matching TRBD2. The germline gives CDR1 SEHNR, CDR2 FQNEAQ (reference sequence). J lost 7 bases, V lost 1 base, and 6 bases had no gene match. The length of the CDR3 is 15 residues.

This rearrangement joins TRBV4-3 to TRBJ2-3, with 8 bases that match TRBD2. From germline, CDR1 is LGHNA and CDR2 YSLEER. This CDR3 is 15 amino acids long. With 1 base clipped from V and 4 bases from J, the junction kept 4 bases outside the gene matches. The CDR3 sequence: CASSQGAGEADTQYF. In DNA, the CDR3 is TGCGCCAGCAGCCAAGGAGCGGGAGAGGCAGATACGCAGTATTTT.

The chain has TRBV11-2 and TRBJ2-7; TRBD1 is a possible D gene (6 bases). Germline lookup yields CDR1 SGHAT and CDR2 FQNNGV. V gave up 6 bases and J gave up 0 bases, with 21 bases separating them. The CDR3 contains 17 residues. The CDR3, as DNA: TGTGCCAGCAGGACCCGCCGACAGGACCAGGGCTCCTACGAGCAGTACTTC. Translated: CASRTRRQDQGSYEQYF.

The V gene is TRBV19, the J gene TRBJ2-1; 8 bases agree with TRBD2. The germline V gene encodes CDR1 LNHDA and CDR2 SQIVND (reference sequence). V gave up 5 bases and J gave up 8 bases; unmatched junction bases: 11. There are 15 residues in the CDR3. The CDR3 reads CASSVGLVLPDEQFF. DNA of the CDR3: TGTGCCAGTAGTGTGGGACTAGTTCTTCCCGATGAGCAGTTCTTC.

The V gene is TRBV9, the J gene TRBJ2-2; tentatively, D is TRBD2 (6 bases). This CDR3 spans 17 amino acids. The ends were cut back, 3 bases at V and 1 base at J, with 16 bases in the middle. Germline-derived CDR1 and CDR2 are SGDLS and YYNGEE. CDR3: CASSAPGLALNTGELFF. The CDR3 bases are TGTGCCAGCAGCGCACCGGGACTCGCGCTGAACACCGGGGAGCTGTTTTTT.

This chain links TRBV19 with TRBJ1-2; D is uncertain. The V and J ends lost 1 base and 7 bases respectively, with 13 bases between them. CDR3 length equals 14 residues. Germline CDR1 LNHDA, CDR2 SQIVND (reference sequence). The CDR3 bases are TGTGCCAGTAGTATAGGGGCCGCGAGTGGTGGCTACACCTTC. As protein: CASSIGAASGGYTF.

This chain links TRBV10-3 with TRBJ1-1; D perhaps matches TRBD1 (5 bases). Germline lookup yields CDR1 ENHRY and CDR2 SYGVKD. The V end was cut by 0 bases, the J end by 10 bases, with 9 bases between. This CDR3 has 12 residues. CDR3 sequence (DNA): TGTGCCATCAGTGAGTCATCGGGGGGAGCTTTCTTT. This sequence encodes CAISESSGGAFF.

The chain uses TRBV13 and TRBJ2-5, with TRBD2 matching 9 bases. Germline CDR1 is PRHDT and CDR2 is FYEKMQ (reference sequence). With V trimmed by 5 bases and J by 4 bases, 5 bases remained unmatched. The CDR3 spans 14 residues. The CDR3 sequence is CASSPRSGGETQYF. CDR3 coding DNA: TGTGCCAGCAGCCCCCGTAGCGGGGGAGAGACCCAGTACTTC.

The chain joins TRBV11-2 to TRBJ1-1; no firm D call. With 3 bases removed from V and 1 base from J, the gap between germline ends came to 6 bases. CDR3 length: 13 residues. Germline CDR1 is SGHAT and CDR2 is FQNNGV. The CDR3 loop reads CASSFGGNTEAFF. The CDR3 DNA is TGTGCCAGCAGCTTCGGAGGGAACACTGAAGCTTTCTTT.

This chain connects TRBV28 to TRBJ1-3, with D possibly being TRBD1 (5 bases). The V gene lost 5 bases and the J gene lost 4 bases, with 12 bases spanning the gap. Germline V CDR1 and CDR2: MDHEN, SYDVKM. This CDR3 has 14 amino acids. CDR3 sequence reads: CASSARASGNTIYF. The DNA of the CDR3 is TGTGCCAGCAGTGCCAGGGCCTCGGGAAACACCATATATTTT.

V is TRBV15 and J is TRBJ2-7, with 11 bases matching TRBD1. Looked up from germline, CDR1 is LNHNV and CDR2 is YYDKDF (reference sequence). Trimming cost V 3 bases and J 4 bases; bases outside gene matches: 2. The CDR3 runs 14 residues. CDR3 region: CATSRDRGPYEQYF. CDR3 DNA: TGTGCCACCAGCAGGGACAGGGGGCCTTACGAGCAGTACTTC.

J is TRBJ2-7 and V is TRBV30, with TRBD2 matching over 8 bases. The CDR3 has 14 residues. CDR1 and CDR2 from the germline V gene are GTSNPN and SVGIG (reference sequence). V lost 5 bases, J lost 2 bases, and 8 bases stayed unmatched. CDR3 region: CAWGTSGVAYEQYF. The CDR3 DNA reads as TGTGCCTGGGGAACTAGCGGAGTCGCCTACGAGCAGTACTTC.

The J gene is TRBJ1-1, the V gene TRBV10-3; D is perhaps TRBD1 (6 bases). Germline values: CDR1 ENHRY, CDR2 SYGVKD. V lost 10 bases, J lost 1 base, and 22 bases lay in between. The CDR3 loop spans 16 amino acids. The CDR3 loop is CATSGDTLPRNTEAFF. The CDR3 DNA is TGTGCCACCTCCGGGGACACCCTCCCAAGGAACACTGAAGCTTTCTTT.

This clone showed up just once. The chain couples TRBV21-1 to TRBJ2-7; whether TRBD2, the table's D call, matches the DNA was not checked. TRBV21-1 is a pseudogene locus. The CDR3 totals 16 residues. This CDR3 reads CASSKEKRDPPYEQYF. The CDR3 DNA follows: TGTGCCAGCAGCAAAGAAAAGCGGGACCCCCCATACGAGCAGTACTTC.

The chain joins TRBV27 to TRBJ1-1, with 8 bases lining up with TRBD1. CDR1 is MNHEY, CDR2 SMNVEV, per germline (reference sequence). V lost 3 bases and J lost 3; bases outside the gene matches: 3. The CDR3 runs to 14 residues. CDR3 protein: CASSFGRGHTEAFF. The CDR3 region has the DNA TGTGCCAGCAGTTTTGGCAGGGGGCACACTGAAGCTTTCTTT.

The rearrangement joins TRBV29-1 to TRBJ1-1; no reliable D call. The V gene's germline CDR1 is SQVTM and CDR2 ANQGSEA. Trimming took off 5 bases at V and 10 bases at J, with 23 bases between the two ends. The CDR3 is 14 residues long. The CDR3 DNA follows: TGCAGCGTTCAGATTACCGGGTCGACGAATGGAGCTTTCTTT. Protein: CSVQITGSTNGAFF.

The chain couples TRBV5-1 to TRBJ2-1; 7 nucleotides align to TRBD2. CDR3 length: 14 amino acids. The junction had 6 bases not matched to a gene; V was cut back by 1 base and J by 8 bases. Germline CDR1 is SGHRS and CDR2 is YFSETQ. The CDR3 DNA sequence: TGCGCCAGCAGCTTGAGGTCGGGAGGCGATGAGCAGTTCTTC. Residues: CASSLRSGGDEQFF.

This sequence joins TRBV9 and TRBJ2-1; 7 bases align to TRBD1. The CDR3 runs to 17 residues. V dropped 3 bases and J dropped 4; count of bases not matched to a gene: 13. The germline gives CDR1 SGDLS, CDR2 YYNGEE. The CDR3 sequence is CASSEGPTGISYNEQFF. DNA for the CDR3: TGTGCCAGCAGCGAGGGGCCGACAGGGATCAGTTACAATGAGCAGTTCTTC.

The V gene is TRBV4-2, the J gene TRBJ2-7; possible D gene TRBD2, 5 bases. The CDR3 spans 15 residues. The V end lost 4 bases, the J end lost 4 bases, and 17 bases lay between the germline ends. CDR1 is LGHNA and CDR2 is YNFKEQ in the germline V gene. CDR3 in DNA: TGTGCCAGCAGCCGAGGCAAGTCGGGGTTTTACGAGCAGTACTTC. It codes for CASSRGKSGFYEQYF.

This clone showed up just once. DNA for the CDR3: TGTGCCAGCAGCACGCTGACAGGGGCCGAGACCCAGTACTTC. Translating gives CASSTLTGAETQYF. V gene TRBV7-9 combines with J gene TRBJ2-5; 8 nucleotides agree with TRBD1. Germline CDR1 and CDR2: SEHNR and FQNEAQ (reference sequence). The length of the CDR3 is 14 residues. V was clipped by 5 bases and J by 5 bases; unmatched bases: 7.

The chain couples TRBV30 to TRBJ1-2; D is ambiguous. Trimming shortened V by 0 bases and J by 6 bases, and 14 bases separated the two germline ends. There are 14 residues in the CDR3. The germline V gene encodes CDR1 GTSNPN and CDR2 SVGIG (reference sequence). The CDR3 loop reads CAWSVRDKRNGYTF. In DNA form, the CDR3 reads TGTGCCTGGAGTGTGAGAGACAAACGGAATGGCTACACCTTC. Supplemented by reference TRBV30 and TRBJ1-2, the full variable domain reads SQTIHQWPATLVQPVGSPLSLECTVEGTSNPNLYWYRQAAGRGLQLLFYSVGIGQISSEVPQNLSASRPQDRQFILSSKKLLLSDSGFYLCAWSVRDKRNGYTFGSGTRLTVV.

This rearrangement joins TRBV6-1 to TRBJ1-3; 10 bases are a match to TRBD1. Germline loops: CDR1 MNHNS, CDR2 SASEGT. This CDR3 region has 18 residues. Trimming took 2 bases from V and 3 from J; bases not matched to a gene: 10. The CDR3 nucleotides read TGTGCCAGCAGTGAAAACCCATCTTGGACAGGGGGTGGAAACACCATATATTTT. Translated: CASSENPSWTGGGNTIYF.

V usage is TRBV4-1 and J usage is TRBJ2-1; a weak D match, TRBD2 (5 bases). Germline CDR1 reads MGHRA; CDR2 reads YSYEKL. The CDR3 has 13 residues. Trimming cost V 2 bases and J 10 bases, with 12 bases left between them. CDR3 sequence reads: CASSQLISAEQFF. DNA for the CDR3: TGCGCCAGCAGCCAATTGATTAGCGCAGAGCAGTTCTTC.

The gene calls are TRBV5-1 and TRBJ2-1; D remains unclear. The V end was cut by 0 bases, the J end by 3 bases, with 19 bases between. The CDR3 length is 18 residues. Per the germline V gene, CDR1 is SGHRS and CDR2 is YFSETQ. The CDR3 DNA reads as TGCGCCAGCAGCTTGGTTGGCACCTCTTCATACCTCTACAATGAGCAGTTCTTC. Translating gives CASSLVGTSSYLYNEQFF.

This clone was observed a single time. The chain couples TRBV4-3 to TRBJ1-2; D may be TRBD1 (6 bases). The CDR3 loop spans 15 amino acids. Germline loops: CDR1 LGHNA, CDR2 YSLEER. Trimming left V 0 bases short and J 7 bases short, with 15 bases between. The DNA for the CDR3 is TGCGCCAGCAGCCAAGAAAGAGCAGGGGTTAGTGGCTACACCTTC. This sequence encodes CASSQERAGVSGYTF.

The chain has TRBV19 and TRBJ2-7, with D possibly matching TRBD1 (6 bases). Trimming cost V 3 bases and J 0 bases, with 6 bases left between them. Germline V gives CDR1 LNHDA, CDR2 SQIVND (reference sequence). CDR3 length: 13 residues. The DNA for the CDR3 is TGTGCCAGTAGTATGGACAGCTCCTACGAGCAGTACTTC. It encodes CASSMDSSYEQYF.

The chain combines TRBV28 with TRBJ2-1; tentative D call: TRBD2 (6 bases). Germline lookup yields CDR1 MDHEN and CDR2 SYDVKM. Trimming took 6 bases from V and 3 from J, leaving 15 bases between them. This CDR3 is 15 amino acids long. The CDR3 region is CASSPGGDFYNEQFF. The CDR3 DNA follows: TGTGCCAGCAGCCCTGGCGGGGATTTCTACAATGAGCAGTTCTTC.

V usage is TRBV13 and J usage is TRBJ2-7; D perhaps matches TRBD1 (6 bases). Germline V gene data show CDR1 as PRHDT and CDR2 as FYEKMQ (reference sequence). V lost 5 bases, J lost 0 bases, and 17 bases lay in between. The CDR3 length is 16 residues. CDR3 sequence: CASSGAGARGSYEQYF. Here the CDR3 DNA reads TGTGCCAGCAGCGGAGCCGGGGCCAGGGGCTCCTACGAGCAGTACTTC.

This clone has a single count. The chain employs TRBV10-3 and TRBJ1-4; D is unresolved. Trimming shortened V by 8 bases and J by 4 bases, and 8 bases separated the two germline ends. This CDR3 has 12 amino acids. Germline assignment: CDR1 ENHRY and CDR2 SYGVKD. DNA of the CDR3: TGTGCCATCGCCCTAGATAATGAAAAACTGTTTTTT. It encodes CAIALDNEKLFF.

The gene calls are TRBV19 and TRBJ1-2; D is ambiguous. The CDR3 consists of 14 residues. Per the germline V gene, CDR1 is LNHDA and CDR2 is SQIVND (reference sequence). Trimming removed 3 bases at V and 0 bases at J, with 8 bases between. CDR3 nucleotides: TGTGCCAGTAGTATTGGCACATCTAACTATGGCTACACCTTC. Translated: CASSIGTSNYGYTF. The full variable domain, in which reference TRBV19 and TRBJ1-2 provide the parts outside the CDR3, is DGGITQSPKYLFRKEGQNVTLSCEQNLNHDAMYWYRQDPGQGLRLIYYSQIVNDFQKGDIAEGYSVSREKKESFPLTVTSAQKNPTAFYLCASSIGTSNYGYTFGSGTRLTVV.